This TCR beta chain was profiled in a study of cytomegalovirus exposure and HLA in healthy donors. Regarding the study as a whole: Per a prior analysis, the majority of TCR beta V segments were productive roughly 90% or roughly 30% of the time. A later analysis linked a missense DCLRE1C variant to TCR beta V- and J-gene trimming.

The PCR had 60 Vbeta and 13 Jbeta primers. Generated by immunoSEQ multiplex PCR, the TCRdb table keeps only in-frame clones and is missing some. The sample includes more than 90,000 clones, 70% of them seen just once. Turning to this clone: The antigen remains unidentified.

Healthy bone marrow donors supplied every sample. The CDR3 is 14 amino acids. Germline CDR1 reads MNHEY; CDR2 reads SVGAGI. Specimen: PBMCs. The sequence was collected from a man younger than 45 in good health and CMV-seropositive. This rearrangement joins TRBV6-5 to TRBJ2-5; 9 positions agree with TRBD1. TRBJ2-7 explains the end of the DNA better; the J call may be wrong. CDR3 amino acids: CASRAGTGMYEQYF. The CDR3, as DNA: TGTGCCAGCAGGGCCGGGACAGGGATGTACGAGCAGTACTTC.